This T cell receptor beta chain derives from a study of blood T cells in healthy people across ages. For this clonotype: What it recognizes is unknown.

A sample-barcoded 5' primer and a J-beta primer mix were used in a second PCR of roughly 7 to 12 cycles. One entry per CDR3 protein, called by TCRdb with MiXCR from the 5' RACE reads. The data show around 650,000 distinct CDR3 sequences, 35% to 50% seen once. The germline CDR1 and CDR2 sequences are MGHDK and SYGVNS. CDR3 length equals 13 residues. Trimming left V 3 bases short and J 5 bases short, with 10 bases between. Each sample used at least 6 million PBMCs. Study results and limitations: A roughly linear fall in TCR beta diversity per million T cells was seen with increasing age.

The chain carries TRBV25-1 and TRBJ1-2; D gene uncertain. The sequenced sample was blood. This sequence originates from an elderly man in good health. CDR3 protein: CASSDKPRYGYTF. The CDR3 DNA follows: TGTGCCAGCAGTGACAAGCCGAGGTATGGCTACACCTTC.